The 17 T cell receptor beta chains in this list originate from one sample, sequenced in a study of T cell changes during pregnancy in multiple sclerosis. TCRdb's copy holds only in-frame clones and misses some; the assay was immunoSEQ multiplex PCR. Of about 20,000 clones in the sample, more than 85% were seen once. Sequencing used CD8+ T cells from peripheral blood mononuclear cells, obtained after pregnancy. The receptors shown here come from a female donor in good health, enrolled as a control in a pregnancy study.

The chain is built from TRBV2 and TRBJ1-1; TRBD1 might be the D (5 bases). Trimming took off 8 bases at V and 0 bases at J, with 10 bases between the two ends. The CDR3 covers 13 residues. Looked up from germline, CDR1 is SNHLY and CDR2 is FYNNEI. The CDR3 sequence: CASLRQLNTEAFF. In DNA, the CDR3 is TGTGCCAGCTTGCGACAGCTGAACACTGAAGCTTTCTTT.

The chain uses TRBV6-1 and TRBJ2-1; weak D call: TRBD2 (6 bases). This CDR3 has 15 residues. Germline V gene sequence: CDR1 MNHNS, CDR2 SASEGT. V was pared by 1 base and J by 3 bases, with 10 bases between. CDR3 in amino acids: CASSEGSGDYNEQFF. The CDR3 nucleotides read TGTGCCAGCAGTGAAGGTAGCGGAGACTACAATGAGCAGTTCTTC.

The chain couples TRBV27 to TRBJ2-7; 11 bases are a match to TRBD1. The germline CDR1 and CDR2 sequences are MNHEY and SMNVEV (reference sequence). Trimming at V came to 4 bases and at J to 7 bases, leaving 6 bases not matched to a gene. CDR3 length: 14 residues. The CDR3: CASSSGQGAGEQYF. CDR3 nucleotide sequence: TGTGCCAGCAGTTCCGGACAGGGGGCGGGAGAGCAGTACTTC.

This chain's CDR3 is CSVAGQTEAFF. CDR3 bases: TGCAGCGTTGCTGGCCAGACTGAAGCTTTCTTT. The rearrangement uses TRBV29-1 and TRBJ1-1; D remains unclear. This CDR3 has 11 amino acids. The ends were cut back, 4 bases at V and 5 bases at J, with 8 bases in the middle. CDR1 is SQVTM and CDR2 is ANQGSEA in the germline V gene.

With respect to this clone: Other DNA sequences from this sample encode an identical CDR3 as well. The chain combines TRBV7-6 with TRBJ1-1; D is undetermined. The germline V gene has CDR1 SGHVS and CDR2 FNYEAQ. The CDR3 totals 14 residues. Trimming left V 0 bases short and J 1 base short, with 6 bases between. CDR3 DNA: TGTGCCAGCAGCTTAGCGCCCGGGAACACTGAAGCTTTCTTT. Protein product: CASSLAPGNTEAFF. The full variable domain, rest sourced from reference TRBV7-6 and TRBJ1-1, is GAGVSQSPRYKVTKRGQDVALRCDPISGHVSLYWYRQALGQGPEFLTYFNYEAQQDKSGLPNDRFSAERPEGSISTLTIQRTEQRDSAMYRCASSLAPGNTEAFFGQGTRLTVV.

This clone is deemed medium-sized. The chain uses TRBV4-1 and TRBJ2-5; the match to TRBD2 covers 11 bases. Germline V CDR1 and CDR2: MGHRA, YSYEKL. There are 17 residues in the CDR3. With V trimmed by 1 base and J by 2 bases, 6 bases remained unmatched. The CDR3 DNA follows: TGCGCCAGCAGCCAAGGGCTAGCGGGAGGATTACAAGAGACCCAGTACTTC. This gives the protein CASSQGLAGGLQETQYF.

The genes are TRBV30 and TRBJ1-1; D gene uncertain. The germline V gene has CDR1 GTSNPN and CDR2 SVGIG (reference sequence). This CDR3 contains 13 residues. V lost 0 bases and J lost 1, with 6 bases in between. The CDR3 region has the DNA TGTGCCTGGAGTGTGCTAGAGAACACTGAAGCTTTCTTT. Translating it yields CAWSVLENTEAFF.

The chain carries TRBV5-6 and TRBJ1-1; possibly TRBD1 for D (6 bases). The CDR3 has 12 amino acids. Germline CDR1 and CDR2: SGHDT and YYEEEE. Deletions cut 7 bases from V and 5 bases from J, with 12 bases between. CDR3 loop: CASEQGGTEAFF. CDR3 bases: TGTGCCAGCGAACAGGGCGGGACTGAAGCTTTCTTT.

The rearrangement joins TRBV6-4 to TRBJ2-3, with D perhaps TRBD2 (6 bases). CDR1 is MRHNA, CDR2 SNTAGT, per germline. V was shortened by 2 bases and J by 0 bases, with 9 bases between the two germline ends. The length of the CDR3 is 15 residues. CDR3 sequence reads: CASSDKGGSTDTQYF. For the CDR3, the DNA is TGTGCCAGCAGTGACAAGGGAGGTAGCACAGATACGCAGTATTTT.

This chain connects TRBV5-1 to TRBJ2-7; the D gene is possibly TRBD1 (7 bases). CDR1 SGHRS and CDR2 YFSETQ come from the germline V gene. The CDR3 spans 13 residues. V shed 3 bases and J shed 6 bases, with 13 bases lying between them. CDR3 DNA: TGCGCCAGCAGCTCAGGGGGGCCCGGCGAGCAGTACTTC. This sequence encodes CASSSGGPGEQYF.

The V and J genes are TRBV5-5 and TRBJ2-7; 8 bases align to TRBD2. In germline, CDR1 is SGHKS, CDR2 YYEKEE (reference sequence). CDR3 length equals 14 residues. The V and J ends lost 3 bases and 2 bases, in that order; junction bases with no gene match: 4. DNA of the CDR3: TGTGCCAGCAGCTGGGGCGGGGGGACCTACGAGCAGTACTTC. Translated: CASSWGGGTYEQYF.

V usage is TRBV7-2 and J usage is TRBJ2-1, with 11 bases that match TRBD2. V shed 5 bases and J 7 bases; nucleotides not matched to a gene: 7. CDR1 is SGHTA and CDR2 is FQGNSA in the germline V gene. The CDR3 contains 15 residues. DNA for the CDR3: TGTGCCAGCAGCCCTACTAGCGGGAGTTGGAATGAGCAGTTCTTC. Amino acid sequence: CASSPTSGSWNEQFF.

The chain recombines TRBV19 with TRBJ1-3, with a tentative D call TRBD1 (5 bases). Deletions cut 4 bases from V and 3 bases from J, with 22 bases between. The CDR3 length is 18 residues. Germline V CDR1 and CDR2: LNHDA, SQIVND (reference sequence). In DNA form, the CDR3 reads TGTGCCAGTAGTAGATGGGCAGGGCATGGGGGGGGTGGAAACACCATATATTTT. It codes for CASSRWAGHGGGGNTIYF.

This chain connects TRBV7-9 to TRBJ2-7, with a possible D match to TRBD2 (5 bases). The CDR3 totals 17 residues. From germline, CDR1 is SEHNR and CDR2 FQNEAQ (reference sequence). Between the trimmed V and J ends, which lost 5 bases and 0 bases, there was a span of 20 bases. The CDR3 coding sequence is TGTGCCAGCAGCCCTCGCCTCAATCAGAGGGACTCCTACGAGCAGTACTTC. This gives the protein CASSPRLNQRDSYEQYF.

This clone occurred once. The chain employs TRBV7-9 and TRBJ2-7; 9 bases agree with TRBD1. Germline CDR1 and CDR2: SEHNR and FQNEAQ (reference sequence). The CDR3 has 17 amino acids. V shed 4 bases, J shed 3 bases, and the junction held 13 bases outside the gene matches. The CDR3 nucleotides are TGTGCCAGCAGCTCAACAACGACAGGGGGATTCTTCTACGAGCAGTACTTC. This sequence encodes CASSSTTTGGFFYEQYF.

J is TRBJ1-5 and V is TRBV27, with D uncertain. Trimming removed 2 bases at V and 4 bases at J, with 9 bases between. CDR3 length equals 14 residues. CDR1 and CDR2 from the germline V gene are MNHEY and SMNVEV (reference sequence). The CDR3 loop reads CASSLRTGNQPQHF. The CDR3 coding sequence is TGTGCCAGCAGTTTACGGACGGGAAATCAGCCCCAGCATTTT.

The V gene is TRBV19, the J gene TRBJ1-3, with 7 bases that match TRBD1. Germline-derived CDR1 and CDR2 are LNHDA and SQIVND (reference sequence). V was clipped by 5 bases and J by 1 base; unmatched bases: 8. The CDR3 totals 16 residues. The CDR3 reads CASSPPGQRSGNTIYF. The CDR3 DNA sequence: TGTGCCAGTAGTCCCCCGGGACAGCGGTCTGGAAACACCATATATTTT.